This T cell receptor (beta chain) was documented in a study of T cell repertoires in cytomegalovirus infection. At the level of the study: Public signatures in TCR beta pointed to CMV infection and matching HLA type. Study findings and constraints: Cumulative public TCR beta family frequency identified CMV carriers with the relevant HLA. HLA-C-restricted CMV clonotypes gave the most frequent clonotype in two of eight donors.

J lost 7 bases, V lost 5 bases, and 9 bases had no gene match. The germline V gene has CDR1 LGHNA and CDR2 YNFKEQ. The CDR3 sequence is 16 residues long. Each CDR3 protein is one row after TCRdb ran MiXCR on the reads. The table shows 100,000 to 150,000 distinct CDR3 sequences, with 24% occurring only once. Comment on this clonotype: Its antigen is still unknown.

This sequence joins TRBV4-2 and TRBJ2-2, with 11 nucleotides matching TRBD2. This sequence was found in a human donor in good health (CMV status not recorded). Some clones in this sample may be carry-over from other donors' samples. The sample comprised PBMCs, sequenced either directly or after in vitro stimulation (not recorded which). CDR3 bases: TGTGCCAGCAGCAGCGCCGGGACTAGCGGTAGCGGGGAGCTGTTTTTT. This codes for CASSSAGTSGSGELFF.